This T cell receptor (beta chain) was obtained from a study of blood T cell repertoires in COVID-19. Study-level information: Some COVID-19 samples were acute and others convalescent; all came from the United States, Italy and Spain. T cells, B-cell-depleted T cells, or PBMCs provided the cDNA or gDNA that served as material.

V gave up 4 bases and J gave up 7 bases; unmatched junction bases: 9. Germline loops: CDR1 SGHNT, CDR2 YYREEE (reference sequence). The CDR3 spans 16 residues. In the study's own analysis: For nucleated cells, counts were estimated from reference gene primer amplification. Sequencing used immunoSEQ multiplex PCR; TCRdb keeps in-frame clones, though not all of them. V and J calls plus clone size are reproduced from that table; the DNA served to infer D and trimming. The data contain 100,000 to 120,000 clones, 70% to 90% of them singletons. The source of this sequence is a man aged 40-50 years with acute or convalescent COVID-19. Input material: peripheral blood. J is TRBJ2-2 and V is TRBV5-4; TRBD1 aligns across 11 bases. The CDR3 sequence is CASSAGQGAQSGELFF. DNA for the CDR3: TGTGCCAGCAGCGCTGGACAGGGGGCGCAAAGCGGGGAGCTGTTTTTT.